The 3 T cell receptor beta chains listed next were all sequenced from one sample in a study of lymphopenia after photon versus proton radiotherapy. Measured with immunoSEQ multiplex PCR; TCRdb has only the in-frame clones, and not every one. The top ten clones hold roughly 13% of a sample with roughly 58,000 clones, about 85% of them seen once. The specimen was peripheral blood, collected from a patient treated with proton-based radiotherapy. These receptors all come from a man aged 80 or over with esophageal cancer.

This chain joins TRBV7-2 and TRBJ1-3; D unclear. Per germline, CDR1 SGHTA and CDR2 FQGNSA. V was pared by 4 bases and J by 4 bases, with 14 bases between. The CDR3 runs 15 residues. The CDR3 is CASSSSGTTGNTIYF. The CDR3 DNA follows: TGTGCCAGCAGCTCGTCTGGCACAACAGGAAACACCATATATTTT.

A word on this clone: This same CDR3 is encoded by further DNA sequences in the sample. The V gene is TRBV7-2, the J gene TRBJ1-6; D remains ambiguous. V dropped 1 base and J dropped 7 bases, with 8 bases sitting between them. Germline-derived CDR1 and CDR2 are SGHTA and FQGNSA. The CDR3 contains 14 residues. This CDR3 reads CASSLDGYNSPLHF. CDR3 DNA: TGTGCCAGCAGCTTAGACGGATACAATTCACCCCTCCACTTT.

This clone has just one count. The chain uses TRBV7-3 and TRBJ2-2, with D perhaps matching TRBD1 (6 bases). The V end lost 5 bases, the J end lost 0 bases, and 16 bases lay between the germline ends. This CDR3 spans 17 amino acids. Germline V gene lookup returns CDR1 SGHTA and CDR2 FQGTGA. In nucleotides, the CDR3 is TGTGCCAGCAGCCCCTTTAGCAGGGGCGCGAACACCGGGGAGCTGTTTTTT. Its translation: CASSPFSRGANTGELFF.